This paragraph covers one TCR beta chain sequence. Here immunoSEQ multiplex PCR was the method, and the copy in TCRdb shows in-frame clones only, minus some. The sample holds 200,000 to 300,000 clones, approximately 87% seen once. V was trimmed by 0 bases and J by 6 bases, leaving 14 bases between them. This CDR3 contains 15 residues. The V gene's germline CDR1 is SEHNR and CDR2 FQNEAQ (reference sequence). The data belong to a study of blood T cell repertoires in COVID-19. Overall study: Researchers got acute and convalescent COVID-19 samples from the United States, Italy and Spain. Sources were T cells, B-cell-depleted T cells, or PBMCs; the material itself was cDNA or gDNA.

Input material: peripheral blood. This receptor was identified in a human donor in a cohort sampled during active COVID-19. This chain links TRBV7-9 with TRBJ1-2; a possible D gene is TRBD1 (6 bases). The CDR3: CASSLARHRADGYTF. CDR3 DNA sequence: TGTGCCAGCAGCTTAGCGCGACACAGGGCCGATGGCTACACCTTC.